The TCR beta chain under discussion was sequenced for a study of somatic mutations in cytotoxic T cells in rheumatoid arthritis. Study context: Right after diagnosis, and before any treatment had started, patient peripheral blood (roughly 29 ml EDTA) was drawn. Findings of the study overall: A slight TRBV07 underrepresentation in rheumatoid arthritis patients was reported without multiple-comparison adjustment. There was no significant difference in CD8+ T-cell clonality between rheumatoid arthritis patients and age-matched healthy controls.

Generated by immunoSEQ multiplex PCR, the TCRdb table keeps only in-frame clones and is missing some. The sample yields around 19,000 clones, about 65% seen once. Germline V gene data show CDR1 as SGDLS and CDR2 as YYNGEE. V lost 0 bases to trimming and J lost 2 bases; unmatched junction nucleotides: 6. CDR3 length: 16 residues. This clone was observed a handful of times. Antigen: not known. The CD4+ and CD8+ fractions came from positive magnetic bead selection and were purity-checked by flow cytometry. The receptor comes from an adult with rheumatoid arthritis. The rearrangement links TRBV9 to TRBJ2-5; 8 nucleotides match TRBD1. The sequenced sample consisted of CD8+ T cells sorted from blood. CDR3 in amino acids: CASSVGGQGTQETQYF. The CDR3 nucleotides are TGTGCCAGCAGCGTAGGTGGACAGGGTACTCAAGAGACCCAGTACTTC. Combining the CDR3 with reference TRBV9 and TRBJ2-5 gives the whole variable domain DSGVTQTPKHLITATGQRVTLRCSPRSGDLSVYWYQQSLDQGLQFLIQYYNGEERAKGNILERFSAQQFPDLHSELNLSSLELGDSALYFCASSVGGQGTQETQYFGPGTRLLVL.